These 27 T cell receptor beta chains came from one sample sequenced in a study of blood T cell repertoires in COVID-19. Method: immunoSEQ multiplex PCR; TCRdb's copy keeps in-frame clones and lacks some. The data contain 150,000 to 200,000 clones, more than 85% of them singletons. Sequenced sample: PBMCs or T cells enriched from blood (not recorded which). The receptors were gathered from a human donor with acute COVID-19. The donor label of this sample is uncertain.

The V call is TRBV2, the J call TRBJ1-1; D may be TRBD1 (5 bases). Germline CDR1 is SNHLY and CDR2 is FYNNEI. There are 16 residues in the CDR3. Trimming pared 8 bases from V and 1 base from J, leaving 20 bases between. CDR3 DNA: TGTGCCAGCCTCCCCCTGAGGATGGGGCAGAACACTGAAGCTTTCTTT. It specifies CASLPLRMGQNTEAFF.

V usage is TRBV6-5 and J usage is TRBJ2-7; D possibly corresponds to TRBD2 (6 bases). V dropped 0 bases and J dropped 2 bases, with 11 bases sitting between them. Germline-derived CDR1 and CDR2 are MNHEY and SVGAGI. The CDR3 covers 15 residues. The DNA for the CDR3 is TGTGCCAGCAGTTACTCGAGGAGGGCGGCCTACGAGCAGTACTTC. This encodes CASSYSRRAAYEQYF.

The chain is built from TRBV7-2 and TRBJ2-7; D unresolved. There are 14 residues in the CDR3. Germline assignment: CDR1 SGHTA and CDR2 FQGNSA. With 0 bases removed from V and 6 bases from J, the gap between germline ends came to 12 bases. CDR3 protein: CASSLATASGEQYF. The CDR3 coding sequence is TGTGCCAGCAGCTTAGCGACGGCTTCGGGCGAGCAGTACTTC.

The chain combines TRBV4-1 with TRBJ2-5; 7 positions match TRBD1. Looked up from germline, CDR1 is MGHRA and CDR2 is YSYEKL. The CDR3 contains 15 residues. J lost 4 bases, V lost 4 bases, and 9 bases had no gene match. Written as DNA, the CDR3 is TGCGCCAGCAGCCGCATCACAGGGGCGGGAGAGACCCAGTACTTC. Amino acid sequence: CASSRITGAGETQYF.

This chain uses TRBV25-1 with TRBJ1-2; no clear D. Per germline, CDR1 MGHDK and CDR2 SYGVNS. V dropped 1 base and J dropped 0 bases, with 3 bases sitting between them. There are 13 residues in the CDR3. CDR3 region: CASSESSNYGYTF. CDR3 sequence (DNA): TGTGCCAGCAGTGAATCCTCTAACTATGGCTACACCTTC.

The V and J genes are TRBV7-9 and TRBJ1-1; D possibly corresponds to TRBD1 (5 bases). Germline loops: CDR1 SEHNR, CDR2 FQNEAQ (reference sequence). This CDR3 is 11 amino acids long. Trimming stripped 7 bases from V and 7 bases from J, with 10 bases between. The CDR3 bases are TGTGCCAGCACTGACAGCTATGAAGCTTTCTTT. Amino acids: CASTDSYEAFF.

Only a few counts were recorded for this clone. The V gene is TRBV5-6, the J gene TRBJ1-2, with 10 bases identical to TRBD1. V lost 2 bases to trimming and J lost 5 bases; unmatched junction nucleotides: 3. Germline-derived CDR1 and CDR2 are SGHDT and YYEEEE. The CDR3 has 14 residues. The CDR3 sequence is CASSLRGQGYGYTF. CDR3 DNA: TGTGCCAGCAGCTTACGGGGACAGGGGTATGGCTACACCTTC.

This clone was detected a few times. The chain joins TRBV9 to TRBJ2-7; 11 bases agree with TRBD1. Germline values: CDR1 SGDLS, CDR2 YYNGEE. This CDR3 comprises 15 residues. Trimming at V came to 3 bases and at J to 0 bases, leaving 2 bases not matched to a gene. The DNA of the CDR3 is TGTGCCAGCAGCGCAGGGACAGGGGGCTCCTACGAGCAGTACTTC. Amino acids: CASSAGTGGSYEQYF.

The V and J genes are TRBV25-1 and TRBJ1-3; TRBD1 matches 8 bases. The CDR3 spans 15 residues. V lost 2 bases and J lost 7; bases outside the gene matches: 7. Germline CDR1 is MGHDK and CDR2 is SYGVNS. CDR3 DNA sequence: TGTGCCAGCAGTGAAGCCCCCAGGGGGCTGAACACCATATATTTT. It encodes CASSEAPRGLNTIYF. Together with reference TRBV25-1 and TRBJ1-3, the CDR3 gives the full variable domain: EADIYQTPRYLVIGTGKKITLECSQTMGHDKMYWYQQDPGMELHLIHYSYGVNSTEKGDLSSESTVSRIRTEHFPLTLESARPSHTSQYLCASSEAPRGLNTIYFGEGSWLTVV.

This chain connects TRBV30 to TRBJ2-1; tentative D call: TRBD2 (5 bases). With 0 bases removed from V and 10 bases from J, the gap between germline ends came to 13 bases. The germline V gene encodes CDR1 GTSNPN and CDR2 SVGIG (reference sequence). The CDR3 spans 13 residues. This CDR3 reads CAWSVMAGGEQFF. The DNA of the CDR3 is TGTGCCTGGAGTGTTATGGCGGGCGGGGAGCAGTTCTTC.

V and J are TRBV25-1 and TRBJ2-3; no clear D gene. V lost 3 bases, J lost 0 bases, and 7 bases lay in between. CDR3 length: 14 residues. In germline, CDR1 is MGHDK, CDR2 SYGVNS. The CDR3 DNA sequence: TGTGCCAGCAGTGAGGGCGTGAGCACAGATACGCAGTATTTT. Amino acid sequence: CASSEGVSTDTQYF.

CDR3 coding DNA: TGTGCCAGCAGACCGACAGGGCCGAATCCTTTCTTT. Its translation is CASRPTGPNPFF. The chain couples TRBV2 to TRBJ1-1; 7 nucleotides match TRBD1. The ends lost 6 bases at V and 12 bases at J; junction bases unmatched: 10. Germline V lookup: CDR1 SNHLY, CDR2 FYNNEI. The CDR3 covers 12 residues.

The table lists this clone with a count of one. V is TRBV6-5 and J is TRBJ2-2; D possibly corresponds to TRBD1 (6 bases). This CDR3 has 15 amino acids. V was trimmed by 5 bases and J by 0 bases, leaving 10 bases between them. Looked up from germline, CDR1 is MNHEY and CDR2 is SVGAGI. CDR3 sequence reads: CASSSGQTNTGELFF. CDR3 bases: TGTGCCAGCAGTAGCGGACAGACGAACACCGGGGAGCTGTTTTTT.

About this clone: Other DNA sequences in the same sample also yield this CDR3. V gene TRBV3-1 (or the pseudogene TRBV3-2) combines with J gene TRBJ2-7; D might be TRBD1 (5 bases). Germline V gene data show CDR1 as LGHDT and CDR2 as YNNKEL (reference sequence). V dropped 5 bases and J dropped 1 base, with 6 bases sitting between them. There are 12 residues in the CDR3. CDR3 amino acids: CASSDSSYEQYF. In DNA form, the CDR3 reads TGTGCCAGCAGCGACAGTTCCTACGAGCAGTACTTC.

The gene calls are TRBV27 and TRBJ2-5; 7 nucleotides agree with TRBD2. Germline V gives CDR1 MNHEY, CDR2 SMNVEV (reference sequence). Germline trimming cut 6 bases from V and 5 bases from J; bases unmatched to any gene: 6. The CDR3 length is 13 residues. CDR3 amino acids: CASSPLGGETQYF. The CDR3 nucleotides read TGTGCCAGCAGCCCCCTGGGGGGGGAGACCCAGTACTTC.

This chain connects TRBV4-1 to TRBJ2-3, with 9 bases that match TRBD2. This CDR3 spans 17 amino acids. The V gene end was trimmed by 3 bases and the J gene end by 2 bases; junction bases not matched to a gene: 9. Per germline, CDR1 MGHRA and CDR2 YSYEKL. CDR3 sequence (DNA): TGCGCCAGCAGCCAGGATAGACTAGCGGCTATCACAGATACGCAGTATTTT. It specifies CASSQDRLAAITDTQYF.

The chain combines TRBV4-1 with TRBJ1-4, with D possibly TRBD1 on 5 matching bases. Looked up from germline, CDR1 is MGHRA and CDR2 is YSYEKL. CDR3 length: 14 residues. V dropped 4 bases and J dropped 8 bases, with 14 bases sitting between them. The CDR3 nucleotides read TGCGCCAGCAGCCCCAGGGCAGGAGTCGAAAAACTGTTTTTT. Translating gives CASSPRAGVEKLFF.

As DNA, the CDR3 is TGTGCCAGCTCACCTTCCACAGAAAACTATGGCTACACCTTC. The encoded protein is CASSPSTENYGYTF. The chain joins TRBV18 to TRBJ1-2; D gene ambiguous. The CDR3 loop spans 14 amino acids. From germline, CDR1 is KGHSH and CDR2 LQKENI. Trimming shortened V by 3 bases and J by 2 bases, and 10 bases separated the two germline ends. The whole variable domain, filled in from reference TRBV18 and TRBJ1-2, reads NAGVMQNPRHLVRRRGQEARLRCSPMKGHSHVYWYRQLPEEGLKFMVYLQKENIIDESGMPKERFSAEFPKEGPSILRIQQVVRGDSAAYFCASSPSTENYGYTFGSGTRLTVV.

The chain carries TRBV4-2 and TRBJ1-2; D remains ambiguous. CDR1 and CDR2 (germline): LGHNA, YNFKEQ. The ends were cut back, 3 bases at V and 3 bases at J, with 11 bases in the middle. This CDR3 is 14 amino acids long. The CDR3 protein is CASSQTSGDYGYTF. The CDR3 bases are TGTGCCAGCAGCCAGACCTCCGGGGACTATGGCTACACCTTC.

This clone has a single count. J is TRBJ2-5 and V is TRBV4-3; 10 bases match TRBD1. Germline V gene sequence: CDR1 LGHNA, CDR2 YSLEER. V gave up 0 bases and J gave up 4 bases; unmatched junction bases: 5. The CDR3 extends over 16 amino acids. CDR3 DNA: TGCGCCAGCAGCCAAGATGGGACAGGGGTCCGAGAGACCCAGTACTTC. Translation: CASSQDGTGVRETQYF.

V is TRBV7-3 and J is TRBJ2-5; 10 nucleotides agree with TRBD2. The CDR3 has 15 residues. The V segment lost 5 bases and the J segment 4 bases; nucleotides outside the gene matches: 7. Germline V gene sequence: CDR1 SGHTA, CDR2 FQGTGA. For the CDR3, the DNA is TGTGCCAGCAGCATGAATAGCGGGGGGTCAGAGACCCAGTACTTC. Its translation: CASSMNSGGSETQYF.

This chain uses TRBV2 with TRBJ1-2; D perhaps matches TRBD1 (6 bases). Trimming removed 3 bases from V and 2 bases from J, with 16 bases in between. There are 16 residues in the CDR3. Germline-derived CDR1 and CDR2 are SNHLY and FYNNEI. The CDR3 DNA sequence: TGTGCCAGCAGTGAGGACAGACTTCTAGGGAACTATGGCTACACCTTC. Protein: CASSEDRLLGNYGYTF. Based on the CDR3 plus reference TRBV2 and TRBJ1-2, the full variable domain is EPEVTQTPSHQVTQMGQEVILRCVPISNHLYFYWYRQILGQKVEFLVSFYNNEISEKSEIFDDQFSVERPDGSNFTLKIRSTKLEDSAMYFCASSEDRLLGNYGYTFGSGTRLTVV.

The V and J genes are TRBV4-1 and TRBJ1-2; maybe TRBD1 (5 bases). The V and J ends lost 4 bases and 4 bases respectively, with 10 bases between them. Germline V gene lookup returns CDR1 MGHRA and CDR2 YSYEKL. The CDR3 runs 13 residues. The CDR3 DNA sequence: TGCGCCAGCAGCCCAACCCAGGGCTATGGCTACACCTTC. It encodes CASSPTQGYGYTF.

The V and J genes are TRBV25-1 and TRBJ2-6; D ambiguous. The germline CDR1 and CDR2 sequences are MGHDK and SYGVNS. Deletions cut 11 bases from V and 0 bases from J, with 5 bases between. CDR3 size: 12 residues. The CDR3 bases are TGTGCCGGCGGCTCTGGGGCCAACGTCCTGACTTTC. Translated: CAGGSGANVLTF.

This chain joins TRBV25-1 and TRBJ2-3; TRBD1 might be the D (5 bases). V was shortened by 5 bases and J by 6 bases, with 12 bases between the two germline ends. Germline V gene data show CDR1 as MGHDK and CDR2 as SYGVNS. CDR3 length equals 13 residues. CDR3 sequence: CASSFQGSDTQYF. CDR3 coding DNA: TGTGCCAGCAGTTTTCAGGGTTCGGATACGCAGTATTTT.

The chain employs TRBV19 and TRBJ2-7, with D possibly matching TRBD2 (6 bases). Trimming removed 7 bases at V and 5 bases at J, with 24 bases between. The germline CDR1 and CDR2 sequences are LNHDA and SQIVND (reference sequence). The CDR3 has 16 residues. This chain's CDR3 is CASILGRAKRVHEQYF. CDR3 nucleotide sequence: TGTGCCAGTATCCTCGGCAGGGCTAAGCGGGTCCACGAGCAGTACTTC.

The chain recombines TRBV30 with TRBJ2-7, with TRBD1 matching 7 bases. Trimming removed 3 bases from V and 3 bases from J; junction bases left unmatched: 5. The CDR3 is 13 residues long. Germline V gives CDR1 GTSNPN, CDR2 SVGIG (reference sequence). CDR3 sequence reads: CAWSRDSRYEQYF. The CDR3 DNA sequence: TGTGCCTGGAGCAGGGACAGCCGCTACGAGCAGTACTTC.